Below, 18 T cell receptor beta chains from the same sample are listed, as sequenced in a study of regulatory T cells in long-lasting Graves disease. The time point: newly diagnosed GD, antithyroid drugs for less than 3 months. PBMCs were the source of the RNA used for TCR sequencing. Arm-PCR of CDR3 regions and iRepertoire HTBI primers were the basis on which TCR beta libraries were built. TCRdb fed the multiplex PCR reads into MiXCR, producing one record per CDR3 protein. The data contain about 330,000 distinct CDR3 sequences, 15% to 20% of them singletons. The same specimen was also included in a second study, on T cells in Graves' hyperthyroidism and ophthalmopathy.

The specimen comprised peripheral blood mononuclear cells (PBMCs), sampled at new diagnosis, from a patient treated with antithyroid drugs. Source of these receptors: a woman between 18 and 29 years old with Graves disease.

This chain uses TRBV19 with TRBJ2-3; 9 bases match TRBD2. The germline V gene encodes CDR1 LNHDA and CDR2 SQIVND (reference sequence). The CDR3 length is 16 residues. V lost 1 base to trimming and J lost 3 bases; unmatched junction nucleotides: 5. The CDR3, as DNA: TGTGCCAGTAGTATAGGCCGGGGACTAGCAACAGATACGCAGTATTTT. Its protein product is CASSIGRGLATDTQYF. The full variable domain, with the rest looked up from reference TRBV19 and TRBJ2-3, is DGGITQSPKYLFRKEGQNVTLSCEQNLNHDAMYWYRQDPGQGLRLIYYSQIVNDFQKGDIAEGYSVSREKKESFPLTVTSAQKNPTAFYLCASSIGRGLATDTQYFGPGTRLTVL.

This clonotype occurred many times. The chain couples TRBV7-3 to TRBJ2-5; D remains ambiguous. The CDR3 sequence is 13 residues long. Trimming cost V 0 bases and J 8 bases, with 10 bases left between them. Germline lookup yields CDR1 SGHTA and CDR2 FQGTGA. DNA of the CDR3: TGTGCCAGCAGCTTAACACCGCAGAGAACCCAGTACTTC. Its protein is CASSLTPQRTQYF.

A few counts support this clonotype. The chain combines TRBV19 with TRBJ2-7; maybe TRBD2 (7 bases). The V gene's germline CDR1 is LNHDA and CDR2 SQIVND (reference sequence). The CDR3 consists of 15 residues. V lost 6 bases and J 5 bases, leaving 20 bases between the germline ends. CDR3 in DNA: TGTGCCAGTAGCCGCGAGGGGGGGGGCACCCACGAGCAGTACTTC. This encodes CASSREGGGTHEQYF. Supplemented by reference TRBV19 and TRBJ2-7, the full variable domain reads DGGITQSPKYLFRKEGQNVTLSCEQNLNHDAMYWYRQDPGQGLRLIYYSQIVNDFQKGDIAEGYSVSREKKESFPLTVTSAQKNPTAFYLCASSREGGGTHEQYFGPGTRLTVT.

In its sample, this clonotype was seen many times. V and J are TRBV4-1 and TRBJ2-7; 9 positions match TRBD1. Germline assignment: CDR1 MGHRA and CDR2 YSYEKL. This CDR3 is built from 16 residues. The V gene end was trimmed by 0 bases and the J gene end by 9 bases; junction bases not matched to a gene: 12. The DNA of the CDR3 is TGCGCCAGCAGCCAAGATCGAAGGGGGACAGGGAGGTGGCAGTACTTC. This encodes CASSQDRRGTGRWQYF.

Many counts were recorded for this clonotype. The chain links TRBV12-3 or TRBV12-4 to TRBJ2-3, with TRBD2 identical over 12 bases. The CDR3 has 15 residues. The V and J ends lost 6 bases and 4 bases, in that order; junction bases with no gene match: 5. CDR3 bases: TGTGCCAGCAGGACCCGGACTAGCGGGGCAGATACGCAGTATTTT. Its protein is CASRTRTSGADTQYF.

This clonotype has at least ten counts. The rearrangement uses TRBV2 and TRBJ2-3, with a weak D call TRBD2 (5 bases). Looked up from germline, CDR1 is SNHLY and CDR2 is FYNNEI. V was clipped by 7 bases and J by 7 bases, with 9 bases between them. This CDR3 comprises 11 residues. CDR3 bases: TGTGCCAGCATGAGGGAGTATACGCAGTATTTT. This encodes CASMREYTQYF.

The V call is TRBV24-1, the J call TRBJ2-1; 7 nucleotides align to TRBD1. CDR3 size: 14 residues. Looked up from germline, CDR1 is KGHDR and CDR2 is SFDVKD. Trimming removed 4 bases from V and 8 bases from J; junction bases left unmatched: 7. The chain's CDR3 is CATSDWGQIHEQFF. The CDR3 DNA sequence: TGTGCCACCAGTGACTGGGGACAGATTCATGAGCAGTTCTTC.

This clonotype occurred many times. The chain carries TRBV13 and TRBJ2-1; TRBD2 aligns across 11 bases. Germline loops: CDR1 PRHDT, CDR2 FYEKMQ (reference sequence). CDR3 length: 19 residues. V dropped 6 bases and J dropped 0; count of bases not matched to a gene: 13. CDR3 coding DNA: TGTGCCAGCAGTCCACCGGGACTAGCGGTCCCGAGCTCCTACAATGAGCAGTTCTTC. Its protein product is CASSPPGLAVPSSYNEQFF.

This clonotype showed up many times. The CDR3 loop reads CASSGQVDNQPQHF. CDR3 nucleotides: TGTGCCAGCAGTGGCCAGGTCGATAATCAGCCCCAGCATTTT. The chain is built from TRBV2 and TRBJ1-5, with D unclear. Germline V gene lookup returns CDR1 SNHLY and CDR2 FYNNEI. With 4 bases removed from V and 4 bases from J, the gap between germline ends came to 11 bases. This CDR3 spans 14 amino acids.

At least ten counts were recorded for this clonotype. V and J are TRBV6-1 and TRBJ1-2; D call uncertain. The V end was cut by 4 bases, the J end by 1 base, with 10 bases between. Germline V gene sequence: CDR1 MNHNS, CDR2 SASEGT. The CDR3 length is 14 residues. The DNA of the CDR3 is TGTGCCAGCAGTGCAGCAGGCAGTAACTATGGCTACACCTTC. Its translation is CASSAAGSNYGYTF.

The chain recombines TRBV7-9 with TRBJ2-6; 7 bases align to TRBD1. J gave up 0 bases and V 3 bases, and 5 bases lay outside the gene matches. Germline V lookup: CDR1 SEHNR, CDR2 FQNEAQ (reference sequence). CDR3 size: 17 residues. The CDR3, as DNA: TGTGCCAGCAGCTTGGTACAGGGGCACTCTGGGGCCAACGTCCTGACTTTC. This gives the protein CASSLVQGHSGANVLTF.

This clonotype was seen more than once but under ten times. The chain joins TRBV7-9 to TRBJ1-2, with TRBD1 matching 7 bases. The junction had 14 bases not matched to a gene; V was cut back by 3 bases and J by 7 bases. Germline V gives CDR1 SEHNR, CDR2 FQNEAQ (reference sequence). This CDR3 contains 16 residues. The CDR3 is CASSFLPGQSILGYTF. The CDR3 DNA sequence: TGTGCCAGCAGCTTCTTACCGGGACAGTCTATACTTGGCTACACCTTC.

The CDR3 region is CSARVSDSRLTDTQYF. CDR3 nucleotide sequence: TGCAGTGCTAGGGTTTCTGATTCCCGCCTCACAGATACGCAGTATTTT. This sequence joins TRBV20-1 and TRBJ2-3; no clear D gene. The CDR3 extends over 16 amino acids. The ends were cut back, 3 bases at V and 2 bases at J, with 18 bases in the middle. Germline-derived CDR1 and CDR2 are DFQATT and SNEGSKA (reference sequence).

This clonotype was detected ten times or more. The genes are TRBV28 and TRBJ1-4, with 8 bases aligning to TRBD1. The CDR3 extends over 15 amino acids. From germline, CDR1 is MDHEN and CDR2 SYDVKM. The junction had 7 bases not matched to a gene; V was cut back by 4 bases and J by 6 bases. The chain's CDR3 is CASSSPGGAYEKLFF. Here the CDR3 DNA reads TGTGCCAGCAGTTCCCCAGGGGGCGCCTATGAAAAACTGTTTTTT.

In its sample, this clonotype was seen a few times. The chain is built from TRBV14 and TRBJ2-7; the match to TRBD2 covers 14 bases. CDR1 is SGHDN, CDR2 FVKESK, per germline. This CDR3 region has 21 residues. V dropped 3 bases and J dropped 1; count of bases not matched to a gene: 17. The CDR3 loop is CASSHQGLAGGTLPASYEQYF. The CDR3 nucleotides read TGTGCCAGCAGCCACCAAGGACTAGCGGGAGGTACCCTACCCGCGTCCTACGAGCAGTACTTC.

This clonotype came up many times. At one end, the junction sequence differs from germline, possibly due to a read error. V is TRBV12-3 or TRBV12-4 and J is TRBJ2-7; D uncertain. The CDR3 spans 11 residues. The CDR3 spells CASSLNSFLHF. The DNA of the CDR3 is TGTGCCAGCAGTTTAAACAGTTTCCTCCACTTC.

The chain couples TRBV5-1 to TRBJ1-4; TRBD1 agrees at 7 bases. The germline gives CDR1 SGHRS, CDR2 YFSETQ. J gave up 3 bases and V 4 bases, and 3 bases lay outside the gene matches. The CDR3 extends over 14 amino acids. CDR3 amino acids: CASSAGGSNEKLFF. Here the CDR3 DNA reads TGCGCCAGCAGCGCAGGGGGTTCTAATGAAAAACTGTTTTTT.

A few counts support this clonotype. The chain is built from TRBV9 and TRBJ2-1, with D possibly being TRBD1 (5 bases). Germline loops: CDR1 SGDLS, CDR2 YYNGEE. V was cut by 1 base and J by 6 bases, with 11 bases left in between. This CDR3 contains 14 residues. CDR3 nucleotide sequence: TGTGCCAGCAGCGTACCGGACACCCTCAATGAGCAGTTCTTC. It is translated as CASSVPDTLNEQFF.